This T cell receptor beta chain was identified during a study of Ad26.COV2.S vaccination and SARS-CoV-2 variants (dated by TCRdb to the early 2020s). About the full investigation: TCRbeta repertoire sequencing served as the tool for gauging how specific and how broad the SARS-CoV-2-reactive T cell receptors were following Ad26.COV2.S vaccination. The TCR-sequenced set comprised roughly 30 samples: around 20 Ad26.COV2.S vaccine recipients, 5 placebo recipients and 8 SARS-CoV-2 convalescent individuals. Overall study outcomes, separate from this receptor: Vaccine and placebo recipients had comparable non-spike TCR breadth, which fits with the vaccine containing only spike. Spike-specific TCR breadth was higher in Ad26.COV2.S recipients than in placebo recipients (P = 0.0014). After vaccination, substantial breadth of spike-specific CD8+ and CD4+ T cell responses was reported. The authors noted that the TCR breadth and depth analyses may have underestimated total T cell responses.

CDR1 and CDR2 were assigned from the germline V gene as KGHDR and SFDVKD. Relative to germline, V is 5 bases shorter and J is 8 bases shorter, with 8 bases between their ends. There are 12 amino acids in the CDR3, from cysteine to phenylalanine inclusive. Here the CDR3 DNA is all that survives: 36 bases in frame from base 1. Remarks on this clone: Its antigen is currently not known. No base qualities exist here, and no much larger clone lies one base off it.

TCRbeta CDR3 regions were sequenced with the immunoSEQ Assay. After extraction, genomic DNA underwent amplification by bias-controlled multiplex PCR, followed by high-throughput sequencing. Concerning the study's data processing: Collapsing and filtering of sequences were performed to quantify the absolute abundance of each unique TCRbeta CDR3 region. T cell fraction was estimated by normalizing TCRbeta template counts to usable DNA, with usable DNA measured through amplification of reference genes found in all nucleated cells. Repertoire TCRs were annotated as SARS-CoV-2-specific by exact matching of V gene, CDR3 amino acid sequence and J gene to a known reactive TCR set. The reference SARS-CoV-2 TCR set was obtained from MIRA and was filtered for enrichment in COVID-19-positive ImmuneCODE repertoires, whereby public or cross-reactive TCRs were removed. Drawing on the MIRA antigens, annotated TCRs were analysed further at the level of specific ORF or position within ORF. Depth was the summed frequency of annotated unique rearrangements, while breadth was defined as annotated unique rearrangements over total unique productive rearrangements. Two-sided Wilcoxon rank-sum tests were used to compare TCR breadth between groups. The source is immuneACCESS, and TCRdb retained only in-frame sequences with V and J called. Part of the clones is not carried over; for the studies checked, unresolved V genes explain less than half of this, and the remainder is unexplained. V, J and clone size are those of that table, while D and trimming were read from the DNA. This sample has around 94,000 clones in its table, and about three quarters of those were observed once. Approximately 15% of the sample rests with the top ten.

What the time point label conveys for this sample: individuals recovered from natural SARS-CoV-2 infection. The sequence was collected from a human donor who had recovered from COVID-19. This specimen was peripheral blood, taken after recovery from COVID-19. The sequence is built from TRBV24-1 and TRBJ2-2, with no D gene named confidently. CDR3 sequence: CATSVYGGELFF. Read as DNA, the sequence is TGTGCCACCAGTGTTTATGGGGGGGAGCTGTTTTTT.